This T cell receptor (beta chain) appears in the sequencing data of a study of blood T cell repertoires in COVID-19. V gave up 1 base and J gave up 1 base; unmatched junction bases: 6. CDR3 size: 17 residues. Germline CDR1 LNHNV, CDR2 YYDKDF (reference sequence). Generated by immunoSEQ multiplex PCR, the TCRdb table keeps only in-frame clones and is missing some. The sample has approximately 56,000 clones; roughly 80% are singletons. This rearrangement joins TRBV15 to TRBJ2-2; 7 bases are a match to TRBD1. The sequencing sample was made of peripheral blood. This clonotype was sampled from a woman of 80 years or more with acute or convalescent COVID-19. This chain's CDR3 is CATSRAVGTVNTGELFF. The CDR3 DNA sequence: TGTGCCACCAGCAGAGCAGTAGGGACAGTGAACACCGGGGAGCTGTTTTTT.